The rows below give T cell receptor beta chains drawn from one sample of a study of early T cells in non-severe SARS-CoV-2 infection. MiXCR was run by TCRdb on the 5' RACE reads, yielding one entry per CDR3 protein. In the table there are 45,000 or so distinct CDR3 sequences, 23% of which are singletons. This sample comprised whole blood, obtained at baseline. These receptors originate from an adult who was a healthcare worker with PCR-confirmed SARS-CoV-2 infection or an uninfected control (not recorded which). Both conserved end residues are trimmed from each CDR3. Rows may omit the clone size; those that give it use once, few, many or a size class.

J | size | V | CDR3
TRBJ2-3 | . | TRBV3-1 | ASSQVKTGADTQY
TRBJ2-3 | few | TRBV4-2 | ASSQASGGRAGRTDTQY
TRBJ2-3 | . | TRBV29-1 | SVEDGADTQY
TRBJ2-7 | . | TRBV2 | ASSVQLFYEQY
TRBJ2-1 | few | TRBV7-2 | ASSLRISSSYNEQF
TRBJ1-1 | . | TRBV7-9 | ASVTGITEAF
TRBJ2-2 | . | TRBV11-2 | ASSLGFGTGTAGELF
TRBJ2-7 | . | TRBV6-2/TRBV6-3 | ASRHNRDRAPEQY
TRBJ2-1 | few | TRBV27 | ASSLGGGSNEQF
TRBJ1-1 | . | TRBV6-6 | AGGREAEAF
TRBJ1-1 | . | TRBV6-1 | ASSEEGGLGTEAF
TRBJ1-1 | few | TRBV6-2/TRBV6-3 | ASSYAGEAF
TRBJ2-1 | . | TRBV4-2 | ASSQLNPSGDFGEQF
TRBJ2-3 | few | TRBV7-9 | ASRDITDTQY
TRBJ1-4 | . | TRBV12-3/TRBV12-4 | ASSLRTGGEKLF
TRBJ1-2 | few | TRBV5-4 | ASSLAGNPNYGYT
TRBJ2-7 | few | TRBV5-6 | ASKRQAAYEQY
TRBJ1-4 | . | TRBV5-1 | ASRSLDRDEKLF
TRBJ2-7 | many | TRBV18 | ASSRAEAYEQY
TRBJ2-7 | . | TRBV20-1 | SARKALGYEQY
TRBJ2-3 | . | TRBV7-9 | ASSFRLAGAPGDTQY
TRBJ2-3 | few | TRBV27 | AIRQAKGDTQY
TRBJ1-2 | few | TRBV7-8 | ASSLARDRPYGYT
TRBJ1-3 | few | TRBV2 | ASSGEGPGNTIY
TRBJ1-2 | medium-sized | TRBV7-9 | ASSDREANYGYT
TRBJ1-6 | . | TRBV7-2 | ASRRTGRNSPLH
TRBJ1-5 | . | TRBV19 | ASSSSRDQPQH
TRBJ2-3 | few | TRBV5-6 | ASSLARLGPDTQY
TRBJ1-6 | . | TRBV6-5 | ASSGGPSSYNSPLH
TRBJ2-3 | . | TRBV29-1 | SVEDHRGPDTQY
TRBJ2-7 | . | TRBV29-1 | SAGKGAGYEQY
TRBJ2-7 | . | TRBV6-2/TRBV6-3 | ASRVAGLDEQY
TRBJ2-7 | . | TRBV4-1 | ASSQTQGVSYEQY
TRBJ2-6 | few | TRBV6-5 | ASSHTAGAGANVLT
TRBJ1-2 | . | TRBV12-3/TRBV12-4 | ASSSKTDYYGYT
TRBJ2-7 | once | TRBV27 | ASSLSQGSEQY
TRBJ2-7 | . | TRBV11-2 | ASSAGAGSFYEQY
TRBJ2-7 | few | TRBV4-3 | ASSQAASESSYEQY
TRBJ1-1 | . | TRBV29-1 | SVVSFQGNTEAF
TRBJ2-3 | few | TRBV20-1 | SARAPGLAGTDTQY